The 27 T cell receptor beta chains below all came from one sample that was sequenced in a study of Tregs in tolerant kidney transplant recipients. Using immunoSEQ multiplex PCR, the repertoire was profiled, and TCRdb retains in-frame clones only, with some absent. In the table there are fewer than 100,000 clones, around 93% of which are singletons. The specimen was Tregs from blood, collected before the transplant. The receptor set was obtained from a human donor who received a combined kidney and bone marrow transplant.

The chain uses TRBV29-1 and TRBJ2-3; D may correspond to TRBD1 or TRBD2 (6 bases each). In germline, CDR1 is SQVTM, CDR2 ANQGSEA. This CDR3 contains 15 residues. V lost 7 bases and J 2 bases, leaving 19 bases between the germline ends. CDR3 sequence (DNA): TGCAGCGGATCGGACAGCAGCGGGCCCACAGATACGCAGTATTTT. Protein sequence: CSGSDSSGPTDTQYF.

The rearrangement links TRBV19 to TRBJ2-7; 10 nucleotides line up with TRBD2. The CDR3 extends over 15 amino acids. J lost 1 base, V lost 5 bases, and 5 bases had no gene match. Germline values: CDR1 LNHDA, CDR2 SQIVND (reference sequence). The CDR3 sequence is CASSPRTSGSYEQYF. The CDR3 DNA is TGTGCCAGTAGTCCCCGGACTAGCGGTTCCTACGAGCAGTACTTC.

This chain connects TRBV2 to TRBJ1-6; D not certain. V dropped 7 bases and J dropped 2 bases, with 9 bases sitting between them. Per germline, CDR1 SNHLY and CDR2 FYNNEI. The CDR3 has 14 residues. The CDR3 nucleotides are TGTGCCAGCAATCCCGGGGCCTATAATTCACCCCTCCACTTT. This translates into CASNPGAYNSPLHF. Combining the CDR3 with reference TRBV2 and TRBJ1-6 gives the whole variable domain EPEVTQTPSHQVTQMGQEVILRCVPISNHLYFYWYRQILGQKVEFLVSFYNNEISEKSEIFDDQFSVERPDGSNFTLKIRSTKLEDSAMYFCASNPGAYNSPLHFGNGTRLTVT.

This sequence joins TRBV30 and TRBJ1-3; D not resolved. Trimming pared 0 bases from V and 0 bases from J, leaving 9 bases between. This CDR3 contains 15 residues. CDR1 is GTSNPN and CDR2 is SVGIG in the germline V gene (reference sequence). The CDR3 spells CAWSVGLSSGNTIYF. CDR3 nucleotide sequence: TGTGCCTGGAGTGTTGGCCTTTCCTCTGGAAACACCATATATTTT.

The chain links TRBV28 to TRBJ1-4; possibly TRBD1 for D (6 bases). CDR1 is MDHEN and CDR2 is SYDVKM in the germline V gene. This CDR3 is built from 14 residues. The germline V and J ends were trimmed by 11 bases and 5 bases, with 18 bases remaining between them. The CDR3 region is CAARGGSGNEKLFF. The DNA for the CDR3 is TGTGCCGCAAGGGGGGGCAGCGGAAATGAAAAACTGTTTTTT.

The J gene is TRBJ2-2, the V gene TRBV7-2; D is unresolved. The CDR3 is made up of 14 amino acids. The germline CDR1 and CDR2 sequences are SGHTA and FQGNSA. Trimming removed 5 bases from V and 4 bases from J, with 11 bases in between. The CDR3 loop is CASSPLRSTGELFF. The DNA of the CDR3 is TGTGCCAGCAGCCCGCTTCGTAGCACCGGGGAGCTGTTTTTT.

This clone showed up just a few times. Other DNA sequences in the same sample also yield this CDR3. V usage is TRBV5-1 and J usage is TRBJ1-1, with a weak D call TRBD1 (6 bases). The CDR3 runs 14 residues. The germline V gene encodes CDR1 SGHRS and CDR2 YFSETQ. The V gene lost 0 bases and the J gene lost 5 bases, with 11 bases spanning the gap. The CDR3 DNA follows: TGCGCCAGCAGCTTGGCCGAGAGGGGGACTGAAGCTTTCTTT. Protein: CASSLAERGTEAFF. The variable domain in full, with the rest retrieved from reference TRBV5-1 and TRBJ1-1, is KAGVTQTPRYLIKTRGQQVTLSCSPISGHRSVSWYQQTPGQGLQFLFEYFSETQRNKGNFPGRFSGRQFSNSRSEMNVSTLELGDSALYLCASSLAERGTEAFFGQGTRLTVV.

In its sample, this clone was seen once. This chain joins TRBV19 and TRBJ2-7; TRBD1 matches at 9 bases. Germline V CDR1 and CDR2: LNHDA, SQIVND (reference sequence). Germline trimming cut 4 bases from V and 3 bases from J; bases unmatched to any gene: 10. The CDR3 length is 16 residues. CDR3 DNA sequence: TGTGCCAGTAGTAGCCGGACAGGGGAGATCGGCTACGAGCAGTACTTC. Protein: CASSSRTGEIGYEQYF. Supplemented by reference TRBV19 and TRBJ2-7, the full variable domain reads DGGITQSPKYLFRKEGQNVTLSCEQNLNHDAMYWYRQDPGQGLRLIYYSQIVNDFQKGDIAEGYSVSREKKESFPLTVTSAQKNPTAFYLCASSSRTGEIGYEQYFGPGTRLTVT.

With regard to this clone: Additional DNA sequences in this sample encode the identical CDR3. The CDR3 reads CASARTGRGGNEKLFF. Written as DNA, the CDR3 is TGTGCCAGCGCTCGAACCGGAAGGGGGGGGAATGAAAAACTGTTTTTT. The chain has TRBV27 and TRBJ1-4, with D possibly TRBD1 on 6 matching bases. Per the germline V gene, CDR1 is MNHEY and CDR2 is SMNVEV (reference sequence). The CDR3 covers 16 residues. Trimming shortened V by 8 bases and J by 5 bases, and 21 bases separated the two germline ends.

The rearrangement uses TRBV7-2 and TRBJ2-2; TRBD1 matches 9 bases. J gave up 5 bases and V 5 bases, and 9 bases lay outside the gene matches. Germline V lookup: CDR1 SGHTA, CDR2 FQGNSA. This CDR3 is built from 16 residues. In DNA, the CDR3 is TGTGCCAGCAGCCCAGCAGGGACAGGGCGTACCGGGGAGCTGTTTTTT. This codes for CASSPAGTGRTGELFF.

The genes are TRBV7-3 and TRBJ2-3, with 14 bases lining up with TRBD2. This CDR3 is built from 15 residues. Per the germline V gene, CDR1 is SGHTA and CDR2 is FQGTGA. J lost 5 bases, V lost 5 bases, and 3 bases had no gene match. DNA for the CDR3: TGTGCCAGCAGCCCGGGACTAGCGGGAGAAGATACGCAGTATTTT. Translation gives CASSPGLAGEDTQYF.

The chain recombines TRBV6-1 with TRBJ1-3, with D tentatively TRBD1 (6 bases). Germline values: CDR1 MNHNS, CDR2 SASEGT. The CDR3 loop spans 13 amino acids. Trimming removed 0 bases at V and 8 bases at J, with 8 bases between. For the CDR3, the DNA is TGTGCCAGCAGTGAAGCGGACAGCTACACCATATATTTT. It specifies CASSEADSYTIYF.

The rearrangement joins TRBV20-1 to TRBJ1-2; no reliable D call. Germline loops: CDR1 DFQATT, CDR2 SNEGSKA (reference sequence). V lost 3 bases and J lost 6, with 8 bases in between. This CDR3 contains 11 residues. The CDR3 is CSARRGNGYTF. DNA for the CDR3: TGCAGTGCTAGGAGAGGGAATGGCTACACCTTC.

The CDR3 here is CASSLGISTDTQYF. The CDR3 nucleotides are TGTGCCAGCAGCTTAGGAATATCCACAGATACGCAGTATTTT. The chain is built from TRBV7-2 and TRBJ2-3, with D hard to call. Trimming removed 1 base from V and 2 bases from J, with 7 bases in between. The germline V gene encodes CDR1 SGHTA and CDR2 FQGNSA. The CDR3 runs to 14 residues.

This chain uses TRBV19 with TRBJ2-7; 7 bases line up with TRBD1. The CDR3 is made up of 16 amino acids. V dropped 3 bases and J dropped 3; count of bases not matched to a gene: 11. CDR1 and CDR2 (germline): LNHDA, SQIVND (reference sequence). The DNA for the CDR3 is TGTGCCAGTAGTATCGCCGCTGGATGGGACAGCTACGAGCAGTACTTC. Its protein is CASSIAAGWDSYEQYF.

The gene calls are TRBV6-5 and TRBJ1-2, with TRBD1 as a possible D gene (5 bases). There are 15 residues in the CDR3. From germline, CDR1 is MNHEY and CDR2 SVGAGI. Trimming took off 5 bases at V and 0 bases at J, with 13 bases between the two ends. The CDR3 DNA reads TGTGCCAGCAGTAAAAGGACAAGACCTAACTATGGCTACACCTTC. It yields the protein CASSKRTRPNYGYTF.

The chain couples TRBV9 to TRBJ2-1; a possible D gene is TRBD1 (6 bases). The CDR3 has 15 amino acids. The germline V gene encodes CDR1 SGDLS and CDR2 YYNGEE. V was cut by 0 bases and J by 9 bases, with 16 bases left in between. The CDR3 region has the DNA TGTGCCAGCAGCGTAGATGTCAGGACAGACTCTGAGCAGTTCTTC. As protein: CASSVDVRTDSEQFF.

The rearrangement uses TRBV27 and TRBJ2-1, with 9 bases lining up with TRBD2. The CDR3 runs 11 residues. The J segment lost 15 bases and the V segment lost 6 bases, leaving 6 bases of the junction unmatched. Germline V gene data show CDR1 as MNHEY and CDR2 as SMNVEV (reference sequence). CDR3 loop: CASSVAGDLFF. Written as DNA, the CDR3 is TGTGCCAGCAGCGTAGCGGGAGACCTGTTCTTC.

V is TRBV5-1 and J is TRBJ1-1; 8 positions agree with TRBD1. The V segment lost 4 bases and the J segment 1 base; nucleotides outside the gene matches: 3. The CDR3 has 14 residues. Per germline, CDR1 SGHRS and CDR2 YFSETQ. CDR3 in amino acids: CASSGGQGNTEAFF. The CDR3 coding sequence is TGCGCCAGCAGCGGCGGACAGGGGAACACTGAAGCTTTCTTT. The variable domain in full, with the rest retrieved from reference TRBV5-1 and TRBJ1-1, is KAGVTQTPRYLIKTRGQQVTLSCSPISGHRSVSWYQQTPGQGLQFLFEYFSETQRNKGNFPGRFSGRQFSNSRSEMNVSTLELGDSALYLCASSGGQGNTEAFFGQGTRLTVV.

V and J are TRBV19 and TRBJ2-5, with 11 bases aligning to TRBD2. The CDR3 has 15 residues. V dropped 4 bases and J dropped 4; count of bases not matched to a gene: 5. CDR1 and CDR2 (germline): LNHDA, SQIVND (reference sequence). CDR3 DNA: TGTGCCAGTAGTACACTAGCGGGAGTTGGAGAGACCCAGTACTTC. Translating gives CASSTLAGVGETQYF.

A note on this clone: One junction end does not reproduce the germline sequence, and a read error may be involved. The V and J genes are TRBV10-3 and TRBJ2-1; the match to TRBD2 covers 10 bases. CDR3 length: 16 amino acids. Germline V CDR1 and CDR2: ENHRY, SYGVKD. As DNA, the CDR3 is TGTGCCATCAGAGAGTCTAGCGGGAGTGGCAACAATGAGCAGTTCTTC. Its protein product is CAIRESSGSGNNEQFF.

The chain uses TRBV5-1 and TRBJ2-2; tentative D call: TRBD1 (6 bases). Germline CDR1 is SGHRS and CDR2 is YFSETQ. The V and J ends lost 4 bases and 3 bases respectively, with 10 bases between them. The CDR3 has 14 amino acids. This CDR3 reads CASSPGQHTGELFF. The CDR3 coding sequence is TGCGCCAGCAGCCCTGGACAGCACACCGGGGAGCTGTTTTTT.

V usage is TRBV11-2 and J usage is TRBJ2-3; D not resolved. CDR3 length equals 14 residues. Germline V lookup: CDR1 SGHAT, CDR2 FQNNGV. V was cut by 5 bases and J by 4 bases, with 13 bases left in between. CDR3 bases: TGTGCCAGCAGCCCCGGACGCCAGGCAGATACGCAGTATTTT. Translated, it gives CASSPGRQADTQYF.

The rearrangement joins TRBV7-2 to TRBJ2-2; TRBD1 matches at 7 bases. Germline CDR1 reads SGHTA; CDR2 reads FQGNSA. The CDR3 sequence is 14 residues long. V gave up 7 bases and J gave up 4 bases; unmatched junction bases: 6. CDR3 loop: CASTATGITGELFF. CDR3 DNA: TGTGCCAGCACCGCGACAGGGATCACCGGGGAGCTGTTTTTT.

V is TRBV29-1 and J is TRBJ2-7, with 7 positions matching TRBD2. The V and J ends lost 1 base and 1 base, in that order; junction bases with no gene match: 7. The CDR3 sequence is 15 residues long. The germline CDR1 and CDR2 sequences are SQVTM and ANQGSEA. The CDR3 loop is CSVEGRGGSSYEQYF. The CDR3 coding sequence is TGCAGCGTTGAAGGTAGGGGCGGGAGTTCCTACGAGCAGTACTTC.

The chain links TRBV18 to TRBJ1-2; TRBD1 aligns across 7 bases. Trimming cost V 6 bases and J 2 bases; bases outside gene matches: 3. CDR1 is KGHSH, CDR2 LQKENI, per germline. CDR3 length equals 13 residues. CDR3: CASSPDRNYGYTF. The DNA of the CDR3 is TGTGCCAGCTCCCCGGACAGGAACTATGGCTACACCTTC.

This chain uses TRBV7-2 with TRBJ1-2; 7 bases match TRBD1. Germline V CDR1 and CDR2: SGHTA, FQGNSA. This CDR3 has 15 residues. V shed 5 bases and J 4 bases; nucleotides not matched to a gene: 10. The CDR3 spells CASSIGQALTYGYTF. The CDR3 coding sequence is TGTGCCAGCAGCATCGGACAGGCTCTAACCTATGGCTACACCTTC.